The 21 T cell receptor beta chains below all came from one sample that was sequenced in a study of blood T cell repertoires in COVID-19 (dated by TCRdb to the early 2020s). The method was the immunoSEQ multiplex PCR assay. As stored in TCRdb, this immuneACCESS dataset retains in-frame rearrangements with V and J assigned. A fraction of the clones does not appear; measured against another copy, unresolved V genes explain less than half of the discrepancy, and the remainder lacks a known reason. The sample table contains approximately 89,000 clones; only one count was recorded for about 81% of them. The ten largest clones represent 10% to 15% of the sample. Source material: peripheral blood. The receptor source for this set is a human donor in a cohort sampled during active COVID-19.

V usage is TRBV7-2 and J usage is TRBJ2-2, with 12 bases lining up with TRBD1. Germline V gene lookup returns CDR1 SGHTA and CDR2 FQGNSA. With 2 bases clipped from V and 6 bases from J, the junction kept 4 bases outside the gene matches. The CDR3 spans 16 residues. CDR3 in amino acids: CASSLMGQGAPGELFF. CDR3 sequence (DNA): TGTGCCAGCAGCTTAATGGGACAGGGGGCTCCCGGGGAGCTGTTTTTT. Drawing the rest from reference TRBV7-2 and TRBJ2-2, the complete variable domain is GAGVSQSPSNKVTEKGKDVELRCDPISGHTALYWYRQSLGQGLEFLIYFQGNSAPDKSGLPSDRFSAERTGGSVSTLTIQRTQQEDSAVYLCASSLMGQGAPGELFFGEGSRLTVL.

The chain links TRBV10-2 to TRBJ2-7, with 10 nucleotides matching TRBD1. V was clipped by 4 bases and J by 7 bases; unmatched bases: 16. This CDR3 region has 17 residues. Germline CDR1 and CDR2: WSHSY and SAAADI. This chain's CDR3 is CASSALRAGTGVGEQYF. CDR3 DNA: TGCGCCAGCAGTGCGCTCAGGGCCGGGACAGGGGTTGGGGAGCAGTACTTC.

The rearrangement uses TRBV5-8 and TRBJ2-3; 9 positions agree with TRBD1. Germline CDR1 SGHTS, CDR2 YDEGEE. With V trimmed by 4 bases and J by 4 bases, 4 bases remained unmatched. This CDR3 has 14 amino acids. The CDR3 loop is CASSPGTGSDTQYF. CDR3 coding DNA: TGTGCCAGCAGCCCGGGGACAGGGTCAGATACGCAGTATTTT.

The J gene is TRBJ1-1, the V gene TRBV18, with 8 bases fitting TRBD1. Per germline, CDR1 KGHSH and CDR2 LQKENI. The V segment lost 2 bases and the J segment 11 bases; nucleotides outside the gene matches: 7. This CDR3 region has 13 residues. CDR3 sequence reads: CASSPAGQVEAFF. CDR3 in DNA: TGTGCCAGCTCACCAGCGGGACAGGTAGAGGCTTTCTTT.

This clone was recorded only once. The V call is TRBV25-1, the J call TRBJ1-1; D remains unclear. With 5 bases removed from V and 3 bases from J, the gap between germline ends came to 10 bases. Germline V gene sequence: CDR1 MGHDK, CDR2 SYGVNS. This CDR3 contains 13 residues. The CDR3 reads CASSRGYDTEAFF. The CDR3, as DNA: TGTGCCAGCAGTCGAGGGTATGACACTGAAGCTTTCTTT. The whole variable domain, filled in from reference TRBV25-1 and TRBJ1-1, reads EADIYQTPRYLVIGTGKKITLECSQTMGHDKMYWYQQDPGMELHLIHYSYGVNSTEKGDLSSESTVSRIRTEHFPLTLESARPSHTSQYLCASSRGYDTEAFFGQGTRLTVV.

This rearrangement joins TRBV7-9 to TRBJ2-3, with 7 bases lining up with TRBD2. Germline V CDR1 and CDR2: SEHNR, FQNEAQ (reference sequence). This CDR3 region has 16 residues. The V gene end was trimmed by 4 bases and the J gene end by 3 bases; junction bases not matched to a gene: 10. The CDR3 DNA follows: TGTGCCAGCAGCTGGAGTGGGACTATCACTACAGATACGCAGTATTTT. Its translation: CASSWSGTITTDTQYF.

The rearrangement links TRBV7-3 to TRBJ2-7; the D is unclear. Germline values: CDR1 SGHTA, CDR2 FQGTGA. CDR3 length equals 15 residues. V dropped 5 bases and J dropped 3 bases, with 17 bases sitting between them. The CDR3 DNA is TGTGCCAGCAGCCTCACCCACAGCCATTACTACGAGCAGTACTTC. Its translation is CASSLTHSHYYEQYF.

This chain uses TRBV6-4 with TRBJ2-3; 7 nucleotides match TRBD2. V shed 3 bases, J shed 3 bases, and the junction held 0 bases outside the gene matches. Germline lookup yields CDR1 MRHNA and CDR2 SNTAGT. CDR3 length: 13 residues. This chain's CDR3 is CASSEAGTDTQYF. The DNA of the CDR3 is TGTGCCAGCAGTGAAGCGGGAACAGATACGCAGTATTTT.

This rearrangement joins TRBV5-1 to TRBJ2-3; D gene uncertain. Trimming removed 0 bases at V and 6 bases at J, with 14 bases between. The germline V gene has CDR1 SGHRS and CDR2 YFSETQ. The CDR3 contains 15 residues. CDR3 region: CASSLVVGGSDTQYF. The DNA for the CDR3 is TGCGCCAGCAGCTTGGTGGTAGGTGGTAGCGATACGCAGTATTTT.

This chain links TRBV7-2 with TRBJ2-7; 11 bases fit TRBD2. The trim removed 6 bases at V and 3 bases at J, leaving 7 bases unmatched. The germline V gene has CDR1 SGHTA and CDR2 FQGNSA. This CDR3 has 15 amino acids. The CDR3 DNA reads as TGTGCCAGCAGACTCGCTAGCGGGGGGTTCTACGAGCAGTACTTC. Protein: CASRLASGGFYEQYF.

The rearrangement joins TRBV28 to TRBJ1-4, with TRBD1 matching 8 bases. After removal of 7 bases from V and 8 bases from J, the junction contained 12 bases not matched to a gene. The CDR3 contains 15 residues. The germline V gene has CDR1 MDHEN and CDR2 SYDVKM. This CDR3 reads CASKIPGQAREKLFF. The CDR3 nucleotides read TGTGCCAGCAAAATCCCGGGACAGGCACGGGAAAAACTGTTTTTT.

This clone was picked up one time. This chain connects TRBV2 to TRBJ1-2; D call uncertain. This CDR3 spans 14 amino acids. V shed 2 bases and J shed 8 bases, with 15 bases lying between them. Germline V gene lookup returns CDR1 SNHLY and CDR2 FYNNEI. CDR3 sequence: CASSERSLMRGYTF. As DNA, the CDR3 is TGTGCCAGCAGTGAACGGAGTCTTATGCGGGGCTACACCTTC.

V is TRBV18 and J is TRBJ1-6; TRBD1 matches at 8 bases. From germline, CDR1 is KGHSH and CDR2 LQKENI. The CDR3 extends over 16 amino acids. V trimming: 5 bases; J trimming: 8 bases; junction bases outside the gene matches: 11. In DNA form, the CDR3 reads TGTGCCAGCTCAGCCAGGCTACAGGGGGTGGATTCACCCCTCCACTTT. Translated, it gives CASSARLQGVDSPLHF.

J is TRBJ2-5 and V is TRBV12-3 or TRBV12-4; 8 positions agree with TRBD1. The junction had 1 base not matched to a gene; V was cut back by 6 bases and J by 1 base. The CDR3 totals 13 residues. The DNA of the CDR3 is TGTGCCAGCAGGGGACAGGCCCAAGAGACCCAGTACTTC. Translating gives CASRGQAQETQYF.

This clone was picked up a small number of times. The chain recombines TRBV27 with TRBJ1-2; a possible D gene is TRBD1 (6 bases). The CDR3 sequence is 16 residues long. Trimming cost V 3 bases and J 2 bases, with 16 bases left between them. Germline V gives CDR1 MNHEY, CDR2 SMNVEV (reference sequence). The CDR3 is CASSFIDQGRNYGYTF. The CDR3 bases are TGTGCCAGCAGTTTTATCGATCAGGGGCGCAACTATGGCTACACCTTC.

There are a few counts of this clone. The CDR3 DNA follows: TGTGCCAGCAGAACAATGGGCCAGGGGCTTAGGGGCGGCTACACCTTC. Its translation: CASRTMGQGLRGGYTF. J is TRBJ1-2 and V is TRBV13, with D perhaps matching TRBD1 (6 bases). Between the trimmed V and J ends, which lost 6 bases and 8 bases, there was a span of 25 bases. Germline assignment: CDR1 PRHDT and CDR2 FYEKMQ (reference sequence). The CDR3 is 16 amino acids.

The chain employs TRBV5-1 and TRBJ2-3; 16 bases align to TRBD2. V shed 2 bases and J 0 bases; nucleotides not matched to a gene: 3. The CDR3 spans 18 residues. Germline V gene sequence: CDR1 SGHRS, CDR2 YFSETQ. In DNA, the CDR3 is TGCGCCAGCAGCTTTGGGACTAGCGGGGGGGCCAGCACAGATACGCAGTATTTT. Its protein is CASSFGTSGGASTDTQYF.

The chain joins TRBV5-1 to TRBJ1-2; no clear D. The ends were cut back, 5 bases at V and 3 bases at J, with 20 bases in the middle. This CDR3 comprises 16 residues. Germline lookup yields CDR1 SGHRS and CDR2 YFSETQ. CDR3 in amino acids: CASSIGLVGRHYGYTF. The CDR3 nucleotides are TGCGCCAGCAGTATCGGTTTGGTAGGCAGGCACTATGGCTACACCTTC.

This clone came up a few times. The rearrangement uses TRBV7-9 and TRBJ1-6; D unclear. Looked up from germline, CDR1 is SEHNR and CDR2 is FQNEAQ (reference sequence). The V end was cut by 1 base, the J end by 3 bases, with 10 bases between. The CDR3 has 16 residues. In DNA form, the CDR3 reads TGTGCCAGCAGCTTAGGGACGGGATTCTATAATTCACCCCTCCACTTT. This sequence encodes CASSLGTGFYNSPLHF. Filled out from reference TRBV7-9 and TRBJ1-6, the complete variable domain reads DTGVSQNPRHKITKRGQNVTFRCDPISEHNRLYWYRQTLGQGPEFLTYFQNEAQLEKSRLLSDRFSAERPKGSFSTLEIQRTEQGDSAMYLCASSLGTGFYNSPLHFGNGTRLTVT.

The chain combines TRBV5-6 with TRBJ1-4; TRBD1 is a possible D gene (5 bases). With 3 bases removed from V and 8 bases from J, the gap between germline ends came to 11 bases. The CDR3 contains 13 residues. Germline V lookup: CDR1 SGHDT, CDR2 YYEEEE. The CDR3 bases are TGTGCCAGCAGCTGGGGCCTGGGCGAAAAACTGTTTTTT. Translation: CASSWGLGEKLFF.

Here the CDR3 reads CASSFRVRDIQYF. For the CDR3, the DNA is TGTGCCAGCAGCTTCCGCGTACGGGACATTCAGTACTTC. The chain uses TRBV7-8 and TRBJ2-4; no clear D gene. The V gene lost 3 bases and the J gene lost 8 bases, with 11 bases spanning the gap. Germline assignment: CDR1 SGHVS and CDR2 FQNEAQ. The CDR3 runs 13 residues.